This is a list of T cell receptor beta chains from one sample in a study of cytomegalovirus exposure and HLA in healthy donors. Assay used: immunoSEQ multiplex PCR; TCRdb lists only in-frame clones, some missing. Here the sample spans roughly 120,000 clones, approximately 78% being singletons. The specimen sequenced was PBMCs. Receptors originate from a woman in her thirties in good health and CMV-seronegative. CDR3s include the opening cysteine and the closing phenylalanine or tryptophan. A D gene is named only where the DNA matches it firmly. Rows may omit the clone size; those that give it use once, few, many or a size class.

j_gene | v_gene | d_gene | abundance | CDR3nt | CDR3aa
TRBJ1-5 | TRBV15 | TRBD1 | NA | TGTGCCACCAGCAGGGGACAGGTAAATCAGCCCCAGCATTTT | CATSRGQVNQPQHF
TRBJ1-5 | TRBV6-1 | NA | NA | TGTGCCAGCAGTGGAGGAGACGTAAGCAATCAGCCCCAGCATTTT | CASSGGDVSNQPQHF
TRBJ2-3 | TRBV6-5 | NA | few | TGTGCCAGCAGTCTAGAGACAGCCACAGATACGCAGTATTTT | CASSLETATDTQYF
TRBJ2-7 | TRBV29-1 | NA | NA | TGCAGCGTCTCAGGGGTGGGCGAGCAGTACTTC | CSVSGVGEQYF
TRBJ1-2 | TRBV20-1 | NA | NA | TGCAGTGCTAGAGAACCTCGGGGCTACACCTTC | CSAREPRGYTF
TRBJ2-5 | TRBV11-3 | TRBD1 | NA | TGTGCCAGCAGCTTAGGGCCGGGACAGCCGAACTTC | CASSLGPGQPNF
TRBJ2-6 | TRBV5-1 | NA | NA | TGCGCCAGCAGCTTAACAGCCTCTGGGGCCAACGTCCTGACTTTC | CASSLTASGANVLTF
TRBJ2-7 | TRBV4-3 | NA | NA | TGCGCCAGCAGCCAAGATCTCGGAGAGGTTTCCTACGAGCAGTACTTC | CASSQDLGEVSYEQYF
TRBJ2-1 | TRBV7-9 | NA | NA | TGTGCCAGCAGCCAGTCGGAGCGGGAGCAGTTCTTC | CASSQSEREQFF
TRBJ1-1 | TRBV4-3 | TRBD1 | NA | TGCGCCAGCAGCCGGGGGGATACAGGGGGGAACACTGAAGCTTTCTTT | CASSRGDTGGNTEAFF
TRBJ1-2 | TRBV5-6 | NA | NA | TGTGCCAGCACCTCTCAGACAGCCAACTATGGCTACACCTTC | CASTSQTANYGYTF
TRBJ1-2 | TRBV30 | NA | NA | TGTGCCTGGAGTGCTTCCCGCCTAACCGTCTATGGCTACACCTTC | CAWSASRLTVYGYTF
TRBJ1-1 | TRBV7-9 | NA | NA | TGTGCCAGCAACCCGTGGGGCCAGAACACTGAAGCTTTCTTT | CASNPWGQNTEAFF
TRBJ2-1 | TRBV5-1 | TRBD2 | NA | TGCGCCAGCGGACGGGGGGGGAACTCCTACAATGAGCAGTTCTTC | CASGRGGNSYNEQFF
TRBJ2-6 | TRBV15 | NA | NA | TGTGCCACCGGCGCGGGAGGGGCCAACGTCCTGACTTTC | CATGAGGANVLTF
TRBJ2-7 | TRBV14 | TRBD1 | NA | TGTGCCAGCAGCCATCTCCCGGGACAGGGAGATTACGAGCAGTACTTC | CASSHLPGQGDYEQYF
TRBJ1-1 | TRBV4-3 | NA | NA | TGCGCCAGCAGCCAGGGGGGGCCCATGAACACTGAAGCTTTCTTT | CASSQGGPMNTEAFF
TRBJ2-4 | TRBV30 | TRBD2 | NA | TGTGCCTGGAGTGAACTAGCGAACATTCAGTACTTC | CAWSELANIQYF
TRBJ2-7 | TRBV5-8 | NA | NA | TGTGCCAGCGAAACGGGTTTATGGTCCGAGCAGTACTTC | CASETGLWSEQYF
TRBJ2-7 | TRBV30 | TRBD1 | once | TGTGCCTGCAGACAGGGTTCCTACGAGCAGTACTTC | CACRQGSYEQYF
TRBJ1-1 | TRBV12-5 | NA | NA | TGTGCTAGTGGTTTGCAGGCAGGATTGGAAGCTTTCTTT | CASGLQAGLEAFF
TRBJ1-1 | TRBV6-5 | TRBD1 | NA | TGTGCCAGCAGTTACAGGGACAGGATCACTGAAGCTTTCTTT | CASSYRDRITEAFF
TRBJ2-5 | TRBV28 | TRBD2 | NA | TGTGCCAGCAGTTTATACAGACTAGCCCAAGAGACCCAGTACTTC | CASSLYRLAQETQYF
TRBJ1-2 | TRBV6-1 | NA | NA | TGTGCCAGCAGAGTTCGAGGTGTGGACTATGGCTACACCTTC | CASRVRGVDYGYTF
TRBJ1-2 | TRBV6-5 | NA | NA | TGTGCCAGCAGTTACTTTCGGGTCGGCGGCCCTTATGGCTACACCTTC | CASSYFRVGGPYGYTF
TRBJ1-3 | TRBV28 | TRBD1 | once | TGTGCCAGCAGGACCCGGGACAGGGATGGTGGAAACACCATATATTTT | CASRTRDRDGGNTIYF
TRBJ2-6 | TRBV4-3 | NA | NA | TGCGCCAGCAGCCCCCCGAGCCCCGTCCTGACTTTC | CASSPPSPVLTF
TRBJ1-1 | TRBV5-4 | NA | NA | TGTGCCAGCAGCTTGGGACAGATGAACACTGAAGCTTTCTTT | CASSLGQMNTEAFF
TRBJ2-3 | TRBV30 | NA | NA | TGTGCCTGGAGTCTCGTGACGGGAGCGGCAGATACGCAGTATTTT | CAWSLVTGAADTQYF
TRBJ1-5 | TRBV18 | NA | once | TGTGCCAGCTCACAGTGGGACAACAATCAGCCCCAGCATTTT | CASSQWDNNQPQHF
TRBJ2-1 | TRBV6-6 | TRBD2 | NA | TGTGCCACCCGGGGCCCCGGGACTAGCAACAATGAGCAGTTCTTC | CATRGPGTSNNEQFF
TRBJ1-1 | TRBV6-1 | TRBD1 | NA | TGTGCCAGCAGTGACAGGGGGCGATTTGAAGCTTTCTTT | CASSDRGRFEAFF
TRBJ2-1 | TRBV13 | TRBD2 | few | TGTGCCAGCAGCTCTCCGGGACTAGCGGGAAGTGAGCAGTTCTTC | CASSSPGLAGSEQFF
TRBJ1-3 | TRBV4-1 | TRBD1 | few | TGCGCCAGCAGCCAAGGGACAGGGTTGAGCACCATATATTTT | CASSQGTGLSTIYF
TRBJ1-5 | TRBV2 | TRBD1 | NA | TGTGCCAGCAGGGAGACAGGGATTTGGAGCAATCAGCCCCAGCATTTT | CASRETGIWSNQPQHF